A selection of T cell receptor beta chains follows, all from one sample in a study of blood T cell repertoires in COVID-19. The method was immunoSEQ multiplex PCR; TCRdb's version includes in-frame clones alone and lacks a portion of them. In the table there are approximately 460,000 clones, about 91% of which are singletons. Material: peripheral blood. These receptors all stem from a man in his late teens or twenties with COVID-19, enrolled during active disease. CDR3s include the opening cysteine and the closing phenylalanine or tryptophan. A D gene is named only where the DNA matches it firmly. The size entry is marked missing in some rows and otherwise reads once, few, many or a size class.

clone_size	v_call	d_call	j_call	cdr3_nt	cdr3_aa
NA	TRBV18	NA	TRBJ2-6	TGTGCCAGCTCACCACCCCAGGCTGGGGCCAACGTCCTGACTTTC	CASSPPQAGANVLTF
NA	TRBV6-6	TRBD1	TRBJ1-1	TGTGCCAGCAGCTTACTACAGGGGGCCCACCCCGAAGCTTTCTTT	CASSLLQGAHPEAFF
NA	TRBV6-2/TRBV6-3	TRBD2	TRBJ2-7	TGTGCCAGCAGTTTAGCGGGGCTCGTCTACGAGCAGTACTTC	CASSLAGLVYEQYF
once	TRBV19	TRBD1	TRBJ1-5	TGTGCCAGTAGGCCCGGGGCAGGGGGTAGCAATCAGCCCCAGCATTTT	CASRPGAGGSNQPQHF
NA	TRBV2	TRBD2	TRBJ2-4	TGTGCCAGCAGAGGTAGCGGGAGTGGTGCCAAAAACATTCAGTACTTC	CASRGSGSGAKNIQYF
NA	TRBV19	NA	TRBJ1-1	TGTGCCAGTAGTATAGATTCCACACAGACTGAAGCTTTCTTT	CASSIDSTQTEAFF
NA	TRBV9	NA	TRBJ2-3	TGTGCCAGCAGCGTAGGACGGATGGGAGGCACAGATACGCAGTATTTT	CASSVGRMGGTDTQYF
NA	TRBV11-2	NA	TRBJ1-1	TGTGCCAGCAGCTTAGTAACAGGCCTGAACACTGAAGCTTTCTTT	CASSLVTGLNTEAFF
once	TRBV15	NA	TRBJ2-7	TGTGCCACCAGCAGAGGGTGGGCCCGGGGACTCAAATACGAGCAGTACTTC	CATSRGWARGLKYEQYF
NA	TRBV9	TRBD1	TRBJ1-3	TGTGCCAGCAGCGTTGGGCCGGGCAGGGGGCCTGGAAACACCATATATTTT	CASSVGPGRGPGNTIYF
once	TRBV5-1	NA	TRBJ2-1	TGCGCCAGCAGCTTGGTTAGGTTTGGGAGTGAGCAGTTCTTC	CASSLVRFGSEQFF
NA	TRBV6-6	NA	TRBJ2-1	TGTGCCAGCAGTTCCGGACTTCCTTCCTACAATGAGCAGTTCTTC	CASSSGLPSYNEQFF
NA	TRBV6-5	NA	TRBJ2-7	TGTGCCAGCAGTTACTCGATCGGGACGGGGGACTACGAGCAGTACTTC	CASSYSIGTGDYEQYF
NA	TRBV15	TRBD1	TRBJ2-2	TGTGCCACCAGCGAACCCGGGACAGGGGACACCGGGGAGCTGTTTTTT	CATSEPGTGDTGELFF
NA	TRBV15	NA	TRBJ1-2	TGTGCCACCAGCAGAGATCAGCGTGGCTACACCTTC	CATSRDQRGYTF
NA	TRBV27	NA	TRBJ1-5	TGTGCCAGCAGCTACGACAGCTATCAGCCCCAGCATTTT	CASSYDSYQPQHF
NA	TRBV27	NA	TRBJ2-1	TGTGCCAGCAGTTCCCCCCCAGGGGTTGAGCAGTTCTTC	CASSSPPGVEQFF
NA	TRBV30	NA	TRBJ2-5	TGTGCCTGGAGTGTGGTATCGCTCGGTGAGACCCAGTACTTC	CAWSVVSLGETQYF
NA	TRBV7-3	TRBD1	TRBJ1-1	TGTGCCAGCAGCTTAACGACAGGGTTGACTGAAGCTTTCTTT	CASSLTTGLTEAFF
NA	TRBV19	TRBD2	TRBJ2-1	TGTGCCAGTAGTCCTAGCGGGGTTCCCAATGAGCAGTTCTTC	CASSPSGVPNEQFF
once	TRBV14	TRBD1	TRBJ2-7	TGTGCCAGCAGCCAATTAGGACAGGGGAGCGAGCAGTACTTC	CASSQLGQGSEQYF
NA	TRBV2	NA	TRBJ2-1	TGTGCCAGCAGCCGGGTTGGGAGCGAGGTACAGTTCTTC	CASSRVGSEVQFF
NA	TRBV24-1	NA	TRBJ2-5	TGTGCCACCAGTGGGGGACTCCAAGAGACCCAGTACTTC	CATSGGLQETQYF
NA	TRBV5-1	NA	TRBJ1-1	TGCGCCAGCAGCATGGGAACAGTTGGAACTGAAGCTTTCTTT	CASSMGTVGTEAFF
few	TRBV7-8	TRBD1	TRBJ1-6	TGTGCCAGCAGCCTGAACGGACAGGGTATTTCACCCCTCCACTTT	CASSLNGQGISPLHF
NA	TRBV6-5	TRBD2	TRBJ2-7	TGTGCCAGCAGGAATAGCGGGGGCTCCTACGAGCAGTACTTC	CASRNSGGSYEQYF